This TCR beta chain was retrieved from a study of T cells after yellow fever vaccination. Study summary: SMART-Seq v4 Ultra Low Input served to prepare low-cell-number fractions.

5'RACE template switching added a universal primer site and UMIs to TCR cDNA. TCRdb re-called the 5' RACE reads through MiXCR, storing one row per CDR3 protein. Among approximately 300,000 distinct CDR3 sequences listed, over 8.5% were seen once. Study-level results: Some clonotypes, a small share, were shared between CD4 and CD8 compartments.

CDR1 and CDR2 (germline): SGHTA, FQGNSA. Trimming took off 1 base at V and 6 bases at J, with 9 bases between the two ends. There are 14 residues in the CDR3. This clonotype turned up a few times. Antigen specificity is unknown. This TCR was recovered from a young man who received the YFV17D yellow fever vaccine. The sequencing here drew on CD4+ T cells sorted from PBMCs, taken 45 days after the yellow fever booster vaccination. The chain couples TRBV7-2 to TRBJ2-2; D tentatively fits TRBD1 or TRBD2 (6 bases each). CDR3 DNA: TGTGCCAGCAGCTTAGAGGGGGGTTCCGGGGAGCTGTTTTTT. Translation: CASSLEGGSGELFF. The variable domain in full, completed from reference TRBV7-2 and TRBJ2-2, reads GAGVSQSPSNKVTEKGKDVELRCDPISGHTALYWYRQSLGQGLEFLIYFQGNSAPDKSGLPSDRFSAERTGGSVSTLTIQRTQQEDSAVYLCASSLEGGSGELFFGEGSRLTVL.